This note documents a single T cell receptor beta chain sequence. Its antigen is unidentified. One junction end disagrees with the germline gene, perhaps due to a read error. This specimen comes from a study of response to subunit inactivated influenza vaccine. Points from the study as a whole: Authors suggested that a seasonal influenza vaccination recruits few new T cells each time.

TCRdb redid the calling of the RT-PCR reads with MiXCR, one entry per CDR3 protein. Seen here are over 800,000 distinct CDR3 sequences, approximately 21% observed once, and the top ten hold 10%. The CDR3 is made up of 12 amino acids. CDR1 is LGHDT, CDR2 YNNKEL, per germline (reference sequence). This TCR came from a man in his fifties who received an inactivated influenza vaccine. This material consisted of PBMCs from blood, taken 5 days after vaccination. The chain combines TRBV3-1 with TRBJ2-1, with 7 bases fitting TRBD1. The CDR3 coding sequence is TGTGCCAGCAGCTCTATCTCGGGACAGATAAGGTTC. Amino acid sequence: CASSSISGQIRF.